Listed below are T cell receptor beta chains from one sample, sequenced in a study of T cells after yellow fever vaccination. One entry per CDR3 protein results from TCRdb running MiXCR on the 5' RACE reads. This sample has hundreds of thousands of distinct CDR3 sequences, with 20% to 25% found just once. The sequenced sample was PBMCs, obtained less than 25 days after the first yellow fever vaccination. The receptors were gathered from a man aged 18 to 29 who received the YFV17D yellow fever vaccine. The CDR3 runs from the conserved cysteine through the conserved F or W. A D gene is named only where the DNA matches it firmly. Clone size is not always given. Where it is, it says once, few, many or a class for expanded clones.

d_gene	v_gene	abundance	j_gene	CDR3nt	CDR3aa
NA	TRBV19	NA	TRBJ2-7	TGTGCCAGTAGTATCACAGGGATCCCCTACGAGCAGTACTTC	CASSITGIPYEQYF
TRBD2	TRBV7-3	few	TRBJ2-1	TGTGCCAGCAGCTTAACGCCGGGACTAGCGGAAGAGCAGTTCTTC	CASSLTPGLAEEQFF
NA	TRBV5-1	few	TRBJ2-2	TGCGCCAGCAGCTCCCCTATCCCCGGGGAGCTGTTTTTT	CASSSPIPGELFF
NA	TRBV2	NA	TRBJ2-7	TGTGCCAGCAGCCCGGACCGCTTCTCCTACGAGCAGTACTTC	CASSPDRFSYEQYF
TRBD1	TRBV6-1	NA	TRBJ1-4	TGTGCCAGCAGTCCCGGACAGGTCGATCGTGGAAAACTGTTTTTT	CASSPGQVDRGKLFF
NA	TRBV7-2	NA	TRBJ2-3	TGTGCCAGCAGCTTAGCGCTAACATTCACAGATACGCAGTATTTT	CASSLALTFTDTQYF
NA	TRBV10-1	NA	TRBJ2-3	TGCGCCAGCAGTGAGGGAGTGCGGGGGCCAGCACCAGATACGCAGTATTTT	CASSEGVRGPAPDTQYF
TRBD1	TRBV27	few	TRBJ1-6	TGTGCCAGCAGTTACGGGACAGGGGGCGCCGCATCACCCCTCCACTTT	CASSYGTGGAASPLHF
TRBD1	TRBV12-3/TRBV12-4	few	TRBJ2-7	TGTGCCAGCAGTAGCCCGGGACAGGGTGTCTACGAGCAGTACTTC	CASSSPGQGVYEQYF
NA	TRBV11-2	NA	TRBJ2-1	TGTGCCAGCAGCCCTCGTCGACAGAGCAATGAGCAGTTCTTC	CASSPRRQSNEQFF
NA	TRBV11-2	few	TRBJ2-1	TGTGCCAGCTCTGGGGTCACGTCCTCCTACAATGAGCAGTTCTTC	CASSGVTSSYNEQFF
NA	TRBV3-1	once	TRBJ1-2	TGTGCCACCACCAAGGATCAGCCTTGGACACGGAAATATGGCTACACCTTC	CATTKDQPWTRKYGYTF
NA	TRBV29-1	NA	TRBJ1-1	TGCAGCGGAGGGAACACTGAAGCTTTCTTT	CSGGNTEAFF
TRBD2	TRBV7-8	NA	TRBJ2-1	TGTGCCAGCAGCTTATCGGGACTAGCACTCAATGAGCAGTTCTTC	CASSLSGLALNEQFF
NA	TRBV20-1	once	TRBJ2-5	TGCAGTGCAAGGAGGGGCGGACTTGCGGGAGAGACCCAGTACTTC	CSARRGGLAGETQYF
NA	TRBV18	few	TRBJ2-2	TGTGCCAGCTCACGACCTGGCGGGGAGCTGTTTTTT	CASSRPGGELFF
TRBD1	TRBV11-2	NA	TRBJ2-4	TGTGCCAGCAGCGGCGGACAGGCTAACATTCAGTACTTC	CASSGGQANIQYF
NA	TRBV12-3/TRBV12-4	many	TRBJ1-1	TGTGCCAGCACCCCTCGCGGGGGAGACACTGAAGCTTTCTTT	CASTPRGGDTEAFF
NA	TRBV4-3	many	TRBJ1-2	TGCGCCAGCAGCCAAGATAGGGCCGTATTTTGCACCTTC	CASSQDRAVFCTF
NA	TRBV7-2	NA	TRBJ2-2	TGTGCCAGCAGCTTCATGCCGGCAACCATCGGGGAGCTGTTTTTT	CASSFMPATIGELFF
NA	TRBV7-8	many	TRBJ2-2	TGTGCCAGCCAACGAAGCAAGAACACCGGGGAGCTGTTTTTT	CASQRSKNTGELFF
NA	TRBV6-1	NA	TRBJ2-4	TGTGCCAGCAATCCGGGACCTTCATACGGATTAGCCAAAAACATTCAGTACTTC	CASNPGPSYGLAKNIQYF
NA	TRBV7-2	few	TRBJ1-5	TGTGCCAGCAGCACACGACGGGCCGGGAATCAGCCCCAGCATTTT	CASSTRRAGNQPQHF
TRBD2	TRBV7-2	NA	TRBJ2-3	TGTGCCAGCAGGGCGGGACTAGCGGGAACAGATACGCAGTATTTT	CASRAGLAGTDTQYF
TRBD2	TRBV24-1	once	TRBJ2-5	TGTGCCACCAGTGATTCTCGACGGGGGGGCGAGACCCAGTACTTC	CATSDSRRGGETQYF
TRBD1	TRBV6-1	NA	TRBJ2-3	TGTGCCAGCAGTCTCAGGGGGCCCAGCTCCCGTGTCTGGACAGATACGCAGTATTTT	CASSLRGPSSRVWTDTQYF
NA	TRBV5-1	NA	TRBJ1-2	TGCGCCAGCAGCTTTGGTCAGGGTAACTATGGCTACACCTTC	CASSFGQGNYGYTF
TRBD1	TRBV7-2	NA	TRBJ2-1	TGTGCCAGCAGCTCCCAAGGACAGGGGTCTGAGCAGTTCTTC	CASSSQGQGSEQFF
NA	TRBV7-2	few	TRBJ1-1	TGTGCCAGCAGTGCACAGAGGCAGACTGAAGCTTTCTTT	CASSAQRQTEAFF
NA	TRBV29-1	NA	TRBJ1-1	TGCAGCGTTGACGGAGGGTGGGGAATGAACACTGAAGCTTTCTTT	CSVDGGWGMNTEAFF
NA	TRBV7-9	NA	TRBJ1-5	TGTGCCAGCAGCTTAGTTACGGAAAATCAGCCCCAGCATTTT	CASSLVTENQPQHF
NA	TRBV29-1	few	TRBJ1-4	TGCAGCGCCGTTGACTTAGGCACTAATGAAAAACTGTTTTTT	CSAVDLGTNEKLFF
NA	TRBV7-2	NA	TRBJ1-3	TGTGCCAGCAGCTTAGGGCGGGGTGCTGGAAACACCATATATTTT	CASSLGRGAGNTIYF
NA	TRBV7-6	NA	TRBJ2-7	TGTGCTAGCAGCACCTCAGCGGGACAGAGCTACGAGCAGTACTTC	CASSTSAGQSYEQYF
TRBD1	TRBV11-2	few	TRBJ1-2	TGTGCCAGCAGCCCTCGACAGGGGCCCGCCGGTGGCTACACCTTC	CASSPRQGPAGGYTF
TRBD2	TRBV5-6	few	TRBJ2-2	TGTGCCAGCAGCCCTCGGGGGGTCTGGGAGCTGTTTTTT	CASSPRGVWELFF
NA	TRBV13	few	TRBJ2-1	TGTGCCAGCAGCTTAGGCCGGCGGGGCAATGAGCAGTTCTTC	CASSLGRRGNEQFF
TRBD2	TRBV4-2	few	TRBJ2-7	TGTGCCAGCAGCCAAGAGAAGGGAGGACTAGCGGTATACGAGCAGTACTTC	CASSQEKGGLAVYEQYF
NA	TRBV29-1	NA	TRBJ1-5	TGCAGCGTCCAGGACACCTCGGGCAATCAGCCCCAGCATTTT	CSVQDTSGNQPQHF
NA	TRBV11-2	few	TRBJ2-5	TGTGCCAGCAGTCCCAGACGGGTTTGGGAGACCCAGTACTTC	CASSPRRVWETQYF
NA	TRBV30	NA	TRBJ1-5	TGTGCCTGGGGGCCCCTCGGGGTTAATCAGCCCCAGCATTTT	CAWGPLGVNQPQHF
NA	TRBV12-3/TRBV12-4	once	TRBJ2-5	TGTGCCAGCAGAGAGGGAGAGACCCAGTACTTC	CASREGETQYF
TRBD2	TRBV12-3/TRBV12-4	NA	TRBJ2-5	TGTGCCAGCAGCTTCTCGACTAGCGGGGAAGAGACCCAGTACTTC	CASSFSTSGEETQYF
NA	TRBV7-3	NA	TRBJ2-5	TGTGCCAGCCGCTCGGGGCAGGGACAGACCCAGTACTTC	CASRSGQGQTQYF
NA	TRBV19	NA	TRBJ2-7	TGTGCCAGTAGTGCGAGCTACTCATTAGGCTACGAGCAGTACTTC	CASSASYSLGYEQYF
NA	TRBV7-9	NA	TRBJ2-5	TGTGCCAGCAGCTTAGGCGGAGGGGCAGTTGAGACCCAGTACTTC	CASSLGGGAVETQYF
NA	TRBV19	NA	TRBJ2-2	TGTGCCAGTAGTCCGTGGGACTTTTCAGGGACCGGGGAGCTGTTTTTT	CASSPWDFSGTGELFF
NA	TRBV5-5	few	TRBJ1-2	TGTGCCAGCAGCTTGGCCGTTTATGCTAGGGATGGCTACACCTTC	CASSLAVYARDGYTF
NA	TRBV7-9	few	TRBJ2-1	TGTGCCAGCAGCCTCCGGGTGGCGAACAATGAGCAGTTCTTC	CASSLRVANNEQFF
NA	TRBV4-2	few	TRBJ2-3	TGTGCCAGCAGCCCACAAAGCACAGATACGCAGTATTTT	CASSPQSTDTQYF
NA	TRBV15	few	TRBJ1-1	TGTGCCACCAGCGGACGAGCGGGGAACACTGAAGCTTTCTTT	CATSGRAGNTEAFF
TRBD1	TRBV4-1	NA	TRBJ2-7	TGCGCCAGCAGCCAGACAGGGGGCATCGACGAGCAGTACTTC	CASSQTGGIDEQYF
NA	TRBV11-2	few	TRBJ2-3	TGTGCCAGCAGCTTATTAATGGGGCTAAGCACAGATACGCAGTATTTT	CASSLLMGLSTDTQYF
NA	TRBV5-1	once	TRBJ1-1	TGCGCCAGCGGGGATTTCAGGGTAATGAACACTGAAGCTTTCTTT	CASGDFRVMNTEAFF
TRBD1	TRBV4-1	NA	TRBJ1-6	TGCGCCAGCAGCCAAGAAGGAGGGGACAGCTCCAATTCACCCCTCCACTTT	CASSQEGGDSSNSPLHF
NA	TRBV12-3/TRBV12-4	NA	TRBJ1-2	TGTGCCAGCAGTTTTTCTTGGGATGGCTACACCTTC	CASSFSWDGYTF
NA	TRBV5-4	NA	TRBJ1-2	TGTGCCAGCAGCTCCACAGGTCTTTATGGCTACACCTTC	CASSSTGLYGYTF
NA	TRBV5-1	few	TRBJ1-1	TGCGCCAGCAGCTTGGAAAGAATGAACACTGAAGCTTTCTTT	CASSLERMNTEAFF
NA	TRBV15	NA	TRBJ2-1	TGTGCCACCAGCAGAGTAGGGGGGAACAATGAGCAGTTCTTC	CATSRVGGNNEQFF